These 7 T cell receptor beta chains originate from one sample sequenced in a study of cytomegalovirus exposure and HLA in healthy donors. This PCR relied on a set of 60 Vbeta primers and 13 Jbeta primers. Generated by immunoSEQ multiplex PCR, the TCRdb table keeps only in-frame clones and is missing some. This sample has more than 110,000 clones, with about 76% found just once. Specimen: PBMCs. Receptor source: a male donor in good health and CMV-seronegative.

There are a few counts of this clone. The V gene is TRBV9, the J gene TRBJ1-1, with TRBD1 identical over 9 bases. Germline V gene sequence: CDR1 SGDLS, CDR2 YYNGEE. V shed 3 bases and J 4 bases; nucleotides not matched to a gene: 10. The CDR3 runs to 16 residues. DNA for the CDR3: TGTGCCAGCAGCGCCCAGGACAGGGGTTGGTTCACTGAAGCTTTCTTT. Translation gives CASSAQDRGWFTEAFF.

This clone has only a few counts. CDR3 residues: CSVGAERGFGGELFF. The CDR3 coding sequence is TGCAGCGTGGGGGCCGAAAGGGGATTTGGCGGGGAGCTGTTTTTT. This chain joins TRBV29-1 and TRBJ2-2, with a weak D call TRBD1 (6 bases). Germline lookup yields CDR1 SQVTM and CDR2 ANQGSEA. V gave up 6 bases and J gave up 7 bases, with 21 bases separating them. The CDR3 is made up of 15 amino acids.

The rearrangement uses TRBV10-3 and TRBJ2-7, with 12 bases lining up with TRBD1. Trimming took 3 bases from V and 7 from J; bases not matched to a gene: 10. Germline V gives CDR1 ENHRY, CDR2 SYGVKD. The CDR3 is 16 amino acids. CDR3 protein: CAISEGGQGAAWEQYF. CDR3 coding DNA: TGTGCCATCAGTGAAGGGGGACAGGGGGCCGCGTGGGAGCAGTACTTC.

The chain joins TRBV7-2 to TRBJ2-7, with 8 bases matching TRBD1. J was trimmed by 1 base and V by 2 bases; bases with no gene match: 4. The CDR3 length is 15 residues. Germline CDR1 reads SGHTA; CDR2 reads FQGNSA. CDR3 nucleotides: TGTGCCAGCAGCTTATTGGGGGACAGGTCCTACGAGCAGTACTTC. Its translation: CASSLLGDRSYEQYF.

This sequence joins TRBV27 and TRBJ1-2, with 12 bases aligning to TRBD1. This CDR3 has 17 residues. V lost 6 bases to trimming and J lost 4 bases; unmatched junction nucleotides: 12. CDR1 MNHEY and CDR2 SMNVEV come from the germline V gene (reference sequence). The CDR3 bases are TGTGCCAGCAGGGCCCGAGGGACAGGGGGCGCCCTCTATGGCTACACCTTC. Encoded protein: CASRARGTGGALYGYTF.

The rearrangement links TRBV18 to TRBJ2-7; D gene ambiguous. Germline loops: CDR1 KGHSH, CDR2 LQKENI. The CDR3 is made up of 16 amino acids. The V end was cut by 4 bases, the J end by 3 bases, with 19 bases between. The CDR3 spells CASSRPRLTQGYEQYF. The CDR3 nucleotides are TGTGCCAGCTCACGCCCGCGGTTGACGCAAGGCTACGAGCAGTACTTC.

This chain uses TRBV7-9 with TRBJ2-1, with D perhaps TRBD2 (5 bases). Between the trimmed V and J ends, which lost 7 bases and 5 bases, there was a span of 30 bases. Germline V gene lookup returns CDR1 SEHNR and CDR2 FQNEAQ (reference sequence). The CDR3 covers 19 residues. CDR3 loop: CASTPTLQNWAEGHNEQFF. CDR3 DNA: TGTGCCAGCACCCCTACTTTACAAAATTGGGCAGAGGGCCACAATGAGCAGTTCTTC.